The sample holds one count of the clone carrying this T cell receptor beta chain. These data originate in a study of blood T cell repertoires in COVID-19. Sequenced by immunoSEQ multiplex PCR; TCRdb stores in-frame clones only, minus some. This sample has around 94,000 clones, with roughly 84% found just once. V dropped 4 bases and J dropped 8; count of bases not matched to a gene: 11. The CDR3 sequence is 15 residues long. Germline V gives CDR1 SGHDT, CDR2 YYEEEE. V and J are TRBV5-6 and TRBJ1-4, with 7 nucleotides matching TRBD1. The TCR comes from a human donor in a cohort sampled during active COVID-19. The sample taken for sequencing was peripheral blood. For the CDR3, the DNA is TGTGCCAGCAGCCCCTCGGGCCAGACAGGGGAAAAACTGTTTTTT. This codes for CASSPSGQTGEKLFF. The full variable domain, in which reference TRBV5-6 and TRBJ1-4 provide the parts outside the CDR3, is DAGVTQSPTHLIKTRGQQVTLRCSPKSGHDTVSWYQQALGQGPQFIFQYYEEEERQRGNFPDRFSGHQFPNYSSELNVNALLLGDSALYLCASSPSGQTGEKLFFGSGTQLSVL.